This TCR beta chain was recorded in a study of blood T cells in healthy people across ages. The germline CDR1 and CDR2 sequences are WSHSY and SAAADI. CDR3 length equals 11 residues. V was cut by 4 bases and J by 8 bases, with 8 bases left in between. This clonotype was seen only a few times. For the second PCR, which ran for 7 to 11 cycles, a sample-barcoded 5' primer and a J-beta primer mix were used. TCRdb itself ran the 5' RACE reads through MiXCR, one entry per CDR3 protein. This table holds fewer than 1,200,000 distinct CDR3 sequences, approximately 25% found once. The sample also formed part of further work on T cells of mothers and their children. That work contributes: A few healthy Caucasian mothers served as donors, and their six children did as well.

The sequence came from a girl aged 2-10 years in good health. The chain uses TRBV10-2 and TRBJ1-2; D is ambiguous. Sequenced input: blood. The CDR3 coding sequence is TGCGCCAGCAGTGGCCCGGGCGGCTACACCTTC. It is translated as CASSGPGGYTF.